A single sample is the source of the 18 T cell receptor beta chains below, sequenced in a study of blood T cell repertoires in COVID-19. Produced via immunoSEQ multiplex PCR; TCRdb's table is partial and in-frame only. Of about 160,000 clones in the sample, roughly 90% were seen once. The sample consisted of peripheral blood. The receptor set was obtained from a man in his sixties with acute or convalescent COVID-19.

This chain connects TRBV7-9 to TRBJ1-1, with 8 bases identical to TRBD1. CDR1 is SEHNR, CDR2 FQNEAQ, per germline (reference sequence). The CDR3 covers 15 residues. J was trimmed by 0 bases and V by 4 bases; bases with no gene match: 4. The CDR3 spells CASSSRQGMNTEAFF. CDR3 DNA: TGTGCCAGCAGCTCCCGACAGGGGATGAACACTGAAGCTTTCTTT. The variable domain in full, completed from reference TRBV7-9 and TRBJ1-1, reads DTGVSQNPRHKITKRGQNVTFRCDPISEHNRLYWYRQTLGQGPEFLTYFQNEAQLEKSRLLSDRFSAERPKGSFSTLEIQRTEQGDSAMYLCASSSRQGMNTEAFFGQGTRLTVV.

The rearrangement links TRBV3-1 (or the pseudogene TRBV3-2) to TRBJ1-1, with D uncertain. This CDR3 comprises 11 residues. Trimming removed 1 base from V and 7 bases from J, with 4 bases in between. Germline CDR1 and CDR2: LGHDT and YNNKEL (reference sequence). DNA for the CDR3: TGTGCCAGCAGCCAAGGCAGTGAAGCTTTCTTT. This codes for CASSQGSEAFF.

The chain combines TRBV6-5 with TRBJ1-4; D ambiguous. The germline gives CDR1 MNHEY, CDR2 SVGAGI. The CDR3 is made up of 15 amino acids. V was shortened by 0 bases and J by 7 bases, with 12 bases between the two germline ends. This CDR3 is CASSYSRESPEKLFF. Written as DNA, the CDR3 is TGTGCCAGCAGTTACTCCCGGGAAAGTCCTGAAAAACTGTTTTTT.

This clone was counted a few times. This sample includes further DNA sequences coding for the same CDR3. CDR3 loop: CASSPTGENYGYTF. The CDR3 nucleotides are TGTGCCAGCTCACCGACAGGAGAAAACTATGGCTACACCTTC. The rearrangement joins TRBV18 to TRBJ1-2; D is perhaps TRBD1 (6 bases). Germline V gene lookup returns CDR1 KGHSH and CDR2 LQKENI. CDR3 length equals 14 residues. Trimming took 3 bases from V and 2 from J, leaving 10 bases between them.

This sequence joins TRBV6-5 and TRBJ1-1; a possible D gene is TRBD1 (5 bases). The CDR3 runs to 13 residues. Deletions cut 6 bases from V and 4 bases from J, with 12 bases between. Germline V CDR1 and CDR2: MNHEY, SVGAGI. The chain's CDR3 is CASSKRGITEAFF. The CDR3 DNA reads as TGTGCCAGCAGCAAAAGGGGTATCACTGAAGCTTTCTTT.

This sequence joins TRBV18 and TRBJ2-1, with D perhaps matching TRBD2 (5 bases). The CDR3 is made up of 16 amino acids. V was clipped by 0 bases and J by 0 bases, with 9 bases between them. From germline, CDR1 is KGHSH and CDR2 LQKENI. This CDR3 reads CASSPPGSPSYNEQFF. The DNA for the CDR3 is TGTGCCAGCTCACCACCTGGGAGCCCCTCCTACAATGAGCAGTTCTTC.

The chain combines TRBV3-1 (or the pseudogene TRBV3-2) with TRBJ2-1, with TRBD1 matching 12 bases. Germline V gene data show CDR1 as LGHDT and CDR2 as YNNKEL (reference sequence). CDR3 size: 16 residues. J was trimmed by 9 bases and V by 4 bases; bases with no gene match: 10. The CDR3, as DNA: TGTGCCAGCAGCCCCAAGCGGGGACAGGGGGCGCTTGAGCAGTTCTTC. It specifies CASSPKRGQGALEQFF.

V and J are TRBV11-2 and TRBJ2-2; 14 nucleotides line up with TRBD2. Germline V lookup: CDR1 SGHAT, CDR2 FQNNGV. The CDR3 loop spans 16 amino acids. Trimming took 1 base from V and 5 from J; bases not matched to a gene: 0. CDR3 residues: CASSLGLAGGTGELFF. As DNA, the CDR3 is TGTGCCAGCAGCTTAGGACTAGCGGGGGGGACCGGGGAGCTGTTTTTT.

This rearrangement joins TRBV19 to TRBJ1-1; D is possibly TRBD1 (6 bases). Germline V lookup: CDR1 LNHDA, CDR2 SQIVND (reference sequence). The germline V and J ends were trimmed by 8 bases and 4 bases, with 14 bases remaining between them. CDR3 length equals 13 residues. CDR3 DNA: TGTGCCAGTTACAGGGTAGCGGGCACTGAAGCTTTCTTT. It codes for CASYRVAGTEAFF.

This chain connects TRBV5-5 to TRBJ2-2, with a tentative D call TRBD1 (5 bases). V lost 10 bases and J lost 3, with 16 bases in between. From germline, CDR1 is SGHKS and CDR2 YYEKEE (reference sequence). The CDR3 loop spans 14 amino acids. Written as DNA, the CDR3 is TGTGCCGACAGTTGGGAACCCTACACCGGGGAGCTGTTTTTT. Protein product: CADSWEPYTGELFF. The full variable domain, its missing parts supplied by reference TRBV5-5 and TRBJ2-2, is DAGVTQSPTHLIKTRGQQVTLRCSPISGHKSVSWYQQVLGQGPQFIFQYYEKEERGRGNFPDRFSARQFPNYSSELNVNALLLGDSALYLCADSWEPYTGELFFGEGSRLTVL.

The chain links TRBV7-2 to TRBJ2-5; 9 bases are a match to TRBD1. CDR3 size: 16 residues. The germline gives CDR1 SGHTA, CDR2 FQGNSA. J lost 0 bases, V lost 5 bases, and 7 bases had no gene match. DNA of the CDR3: TGTGCCAGCAGCCACGGGACAGGGTTTTACCAAGAGACCCAGTACTTC. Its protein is CASSHGTGFYQETQYF.

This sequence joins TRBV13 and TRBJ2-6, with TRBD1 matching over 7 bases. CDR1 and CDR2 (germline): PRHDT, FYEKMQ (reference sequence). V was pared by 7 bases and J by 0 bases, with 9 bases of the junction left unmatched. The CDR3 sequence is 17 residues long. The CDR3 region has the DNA TGTGCCAGCACCAAGACAGGGACCGTCTCTGGGGCCAACGTCCTGACTTTC. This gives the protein CASTKTGTVSGANVLTF.

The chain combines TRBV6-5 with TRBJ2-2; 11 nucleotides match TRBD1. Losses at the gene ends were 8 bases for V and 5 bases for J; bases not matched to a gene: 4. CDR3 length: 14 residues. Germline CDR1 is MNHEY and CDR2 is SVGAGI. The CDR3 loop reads CASADRGRTGELFF. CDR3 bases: TGTGCCAGCGCGGACAGGGGGCGGACCGGGGAGCTGTTTTTT.

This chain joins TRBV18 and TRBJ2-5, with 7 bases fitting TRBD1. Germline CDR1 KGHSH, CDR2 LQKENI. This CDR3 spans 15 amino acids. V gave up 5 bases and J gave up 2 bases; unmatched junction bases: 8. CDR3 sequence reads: CASSSSTGSQETQYF. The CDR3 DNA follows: TGTGCCAGCTCATCCTCGACAGGGTCACAAGAGACCCAGTACTTC.

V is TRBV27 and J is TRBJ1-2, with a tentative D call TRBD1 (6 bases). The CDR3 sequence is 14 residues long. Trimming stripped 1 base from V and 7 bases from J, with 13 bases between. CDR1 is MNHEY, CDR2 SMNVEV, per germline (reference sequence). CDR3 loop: CASSLLGGRGGYTF. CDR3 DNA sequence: TGTGCCAGCAGTTTATTAGGGGGAAGGGGTGGCTACACCTTC.

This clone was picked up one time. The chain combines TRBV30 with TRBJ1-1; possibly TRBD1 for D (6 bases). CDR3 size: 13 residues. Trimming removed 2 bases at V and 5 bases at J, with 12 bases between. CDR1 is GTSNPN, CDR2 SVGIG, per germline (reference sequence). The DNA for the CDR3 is TGTGCCTGGAGTCTACGGGACACTACTGAAGCTTTCTTT. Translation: CAWSLRDTTEAFF.

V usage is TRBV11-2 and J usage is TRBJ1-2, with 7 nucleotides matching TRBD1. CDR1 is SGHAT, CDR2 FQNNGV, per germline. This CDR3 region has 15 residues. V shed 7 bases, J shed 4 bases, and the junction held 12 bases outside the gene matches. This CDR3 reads CASTPSRGQVYGYTF. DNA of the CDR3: TGTGCCAGCACACCGAGTAGGGGGCAAGTCTATGGCTACACCTTC.

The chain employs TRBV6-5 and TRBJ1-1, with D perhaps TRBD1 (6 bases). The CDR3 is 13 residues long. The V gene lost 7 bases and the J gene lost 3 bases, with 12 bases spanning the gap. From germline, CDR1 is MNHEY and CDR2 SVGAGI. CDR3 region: CASTTNRDTEAFF. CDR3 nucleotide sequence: TGTGCCAGCACCACTAACAGGGACACTGAAGCTTTCTTT.